This section outlines one T cell receptor (beta chain) sequence together with its context. Its antigen is as yet unknown. An end of the junction does not agree with germline; a read error may underlie this. The sample comes from a study of neurological immune-mediated disorders. Study outcomes and limitations: When the repertoires were grouped phylogenetically, those of 18 of the 34 multiple sclerosis patients came together in a single cluster of related CDR3 sequences, which points to a possible repertoire-level signature.

In germline, CDR1 is SGHTA, CDR2 FQGTGA. This CDR3 region has 16 residues. Whenever a sequencing run was performed, it yielded over 200 million TCR-beta sequences from 15-18 subjects. TCRdb reanalysed the 5' RACE reads using MiXCR and keeps one entry per CDR3 protein. Among around 70,000 distinct CDR3 sequences listed, roughly 5% were seen once. The TCR originated in a man aged 18 to 30 with multiple sclerosis. Sequenced: PBMCs. This chain uses TRBV7-3 with TRBJ2-6; 9 positions match TRBD1. CDR3 sequence: CASRPTGGSGAKVLTF. As DNA, the CDR3 is TGTGCCAGCAGACCGACAGGGGGATCTGGGGCCAAAGTCCTGACTTTC.